The 5 T cell receptor beta chains presented below share a single source sample, sequenced in a study of blood T cell repertoires in COVID-19. The table came from immunoSEQ multiplex PCR; TCRdb's copy has only in-frame clones and leaves some out. This sample has some 300,000 clones, with 85% to 90% found just once. Sequenced: peripheral blood. Source of these receptors: a woman between 50 and 59 years old with COVID-19, enrolled during active disease.

This sequence joins TRBV10-1 and TRBJ1-2; weak D call: TRBD1 (6 bases). The CDR3 extends over 14 amino acids. V was shortened by 5 bases and J by 2 bases, with 12 bases between the two germline ends. Germline V CDR1 and CDR2: WNHNN, SYGVQD (reference sequence). CDR3 protein: CASSNRTANYGYTF. CDR3 in DNA: TGCGCCAGCAGTAATCGGACAGCAAACTATGGCTACACCTTC.

About this clone: Other nucleotide sequences from this sample produce the same CDR3. J is TRBJ2-7 and V is TRBV5-1; D remains ambiguous. V gave up 0 bases and J gave up 2 bases, with 3 bases separating them. This CDR3 has 12 amino acids. Germline V lookup: CDR1 SGHRS, CDR2 YFSETQ. In nucleotides, the CDR3 is TGCGCCAGCAGCTTGGATACCTACGAGCAGTACTTC. Encoded protein: CASSLDTYEQYF.

V is TRBV6-5 and J is TRBJ1-6; TRBD1 matches at 7 bases. The CDR3 contains 14 residues. CDR1 is MNHEY and CDR2 is SVGAGI in the germline V gene. Losses at the gene ends were 6 bases for V and 8 bases for J; bases not matched to a gene: 7. Here the CDR3 DNA reads TGTGCCAGCAGAAGACAGGGAAGAGATTCACCCCTCCACTTT. It yields the protein CASRRQGRDSPLHF.

The genes are TRBV3-1 (or the pseudogene TRBV3-2) and TRBJ1-4; the match to TRBD1 covers 10 bases. The germline V gene encodes CDR1 LGHDT and CDR2 YNNKEL (reference sequence). The J segment lost 4 bases and the V segment lost 8 bases, leaving 13 bases of the junction unmatched. The CDR3 runs to 17 residues. The CDR3 spells CASSRQGAVLSNEKLFF. CDR3 DNA sequence: TGTGCCAGCTCAAGACAGGGGGCGGTTTTAAGTAATGAAAAACTGTTTTTT.

The V gene is TRBV7-9, the J gene TRBJ2-3; 7 bases map to TRBD2. This CDR3 is built from 18 residues. CDR1 and CDR2 from the germline V gene are SEHNR and FQNEAQ (reference sequence). Trimming at V came to 3 bases and at J to 0 bases, leaving 12 bases not matched to a gene. The CDR3 here is CASSLVRGGPSSTDTQYF. DNA of the CDR3: TGTGCCAGCAGCTTGGTTCGCGGGGGTCCCTCTAGCACAGATACGCAGTATTTT.